This TCR beta chain originates from a study of T cell repertoires in cytomegalovirus infection. About the research overall: CMV epitopes that were recently identified and HLA-C-restricted were used alongside well-studied HLA-B-restricted ones. Carrying CMV and the relevant HLA type showed in public TCR beta signatures. Notes on the study in general: Dominating the ex vivo response were TCR beta clonotypes that were CMV-specific and HLA-C-restricted.

About this clonotype itself: Antigen specificity is unknown.

TCRdb used MiXCR to reprocess the reads, holding one entry per CDR3 protein. This sample has about 890,000 distinct CDR3 sequences, with roughly 31% found just once. CDR1 is SNHLY, CDR2 FYNNEI, per germline. CDR3 length: 15 residues. V was pared by 5 bases and J by 0 bases, with 11 bases between. The source of this sequence is a human donor in good health (CMV status not recorded). Some clones in this sample may be carry-over from other donors' samples. V and J are TRBV2 and TRBJ2-1, with D unresolved. This specimen consisted of cultured CD8+ T cells from PBMCs, obtained from culture after CMV antigen stimulation. The CDR3 sequence is CASSLKSSSYNEQFF. The CDR3 nucleotides read TGTGCCAGCAGTCTTAAGAGTAGCTCCTACAATGAGCAGTTCTTC.